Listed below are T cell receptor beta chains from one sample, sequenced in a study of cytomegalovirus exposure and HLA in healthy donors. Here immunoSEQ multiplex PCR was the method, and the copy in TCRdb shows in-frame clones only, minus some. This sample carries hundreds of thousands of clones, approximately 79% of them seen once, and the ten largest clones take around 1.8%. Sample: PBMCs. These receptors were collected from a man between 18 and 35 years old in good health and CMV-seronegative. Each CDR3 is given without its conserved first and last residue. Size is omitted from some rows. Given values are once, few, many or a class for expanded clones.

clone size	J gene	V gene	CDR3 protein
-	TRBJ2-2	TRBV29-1	SVVGLAANTGELF
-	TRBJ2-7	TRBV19	ASSAQGNAGEQY
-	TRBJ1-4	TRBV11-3	ASSGGQGSTNEKLF
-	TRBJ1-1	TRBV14	ASSQDGDKNTEAF
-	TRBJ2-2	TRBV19	ASTQETGGTGELF
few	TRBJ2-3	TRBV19	ASSLWDRAGTDTQY
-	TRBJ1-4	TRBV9	ASSVGQGGEKLF
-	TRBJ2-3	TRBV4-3	ASSQEQGGADTQY
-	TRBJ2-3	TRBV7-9	ASSLRGDRTDTQY
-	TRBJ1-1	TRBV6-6	ASSKQGGDTEAF
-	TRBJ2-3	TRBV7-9	ASSLWATYSTTDTQY
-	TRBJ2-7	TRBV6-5	ASSGPRGMGEQY
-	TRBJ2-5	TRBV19	ASRLQYQETQY
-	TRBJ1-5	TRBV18	ASSPFTGDASNQPQH
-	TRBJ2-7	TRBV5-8	ASSSTSGVTYEQY
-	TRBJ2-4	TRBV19	ASSITGAAKNIQY
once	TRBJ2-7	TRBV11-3	ASSSPWGGASSYEQY
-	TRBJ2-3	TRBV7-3	ASSLAPLAGVDTQY
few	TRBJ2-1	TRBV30	AWSQKGLADNEQF
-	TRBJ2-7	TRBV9	ASSVAGTGKDEQY
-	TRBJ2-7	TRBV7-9	ASSFMSGEQY
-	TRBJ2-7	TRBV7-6	ASSLGPGTGGDEQY
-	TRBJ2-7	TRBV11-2	ASSRRRVAGVYEQY
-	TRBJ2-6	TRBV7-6	ASSFGQWVSGANVLT
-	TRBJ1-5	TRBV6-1	ASSEASPREGNQPQH
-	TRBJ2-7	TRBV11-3	ASSFGQGDGEQY
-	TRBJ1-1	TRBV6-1	ASRERQGLNTEAF
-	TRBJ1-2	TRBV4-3	ASSQAGQIFYGYT
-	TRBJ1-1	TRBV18	ASSPLGQGDTEAF
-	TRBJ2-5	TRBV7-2	ASSFDTTQRYQETQY
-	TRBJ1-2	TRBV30	AWSVPGGSGYT
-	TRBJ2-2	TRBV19	ASSIRGLPNTGELF
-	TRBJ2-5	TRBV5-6	ASSPTGVEETQY
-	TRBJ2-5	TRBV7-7	ASSSSGGETQY
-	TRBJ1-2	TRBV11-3	ASSLDQGGYYGYT
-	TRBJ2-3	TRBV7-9	ASTLGTEQY
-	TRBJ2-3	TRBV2	ASNVLAGAGDTQY
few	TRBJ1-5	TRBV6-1	ASSENQGTEGPQH
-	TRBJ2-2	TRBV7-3	ASSLSGTQTGELF
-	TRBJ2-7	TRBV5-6	ASSLALAGGPTYEQY
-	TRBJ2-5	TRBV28	ASSALAGGPGEQY
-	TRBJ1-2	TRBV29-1	SIGEAYGYT
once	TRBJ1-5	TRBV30	AGGSNQPQH
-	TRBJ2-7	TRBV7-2	ASSLTGQSYEQY
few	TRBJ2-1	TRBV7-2	ASAQRGGRFNEQF
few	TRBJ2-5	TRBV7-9	ASSLAQGGQETQY
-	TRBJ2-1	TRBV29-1	SVESVSSYNEQF
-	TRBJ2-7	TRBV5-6	ASSSPWRETDEQY
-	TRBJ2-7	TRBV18	ASSPDSYEQY
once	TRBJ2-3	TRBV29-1	SVVTSGILPNTDTQY
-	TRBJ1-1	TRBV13	ASSRPQGIQAF
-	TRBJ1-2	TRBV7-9	ASSLIGTGASYGYT
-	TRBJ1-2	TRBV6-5	ASSPRGLANYGYT
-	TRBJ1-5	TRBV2	ATSGQGDQPQH
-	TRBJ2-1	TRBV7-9	ASSQGREQF